This is a list of T cell receptor beta chains from one sample in a study of PD-L1 blockade in urothelial cancer. Libraries were prepared by immunoSEQ multiplex PCR; TCRdb keeps only in-frame clonotypes and omits some of them. Of 80,000 to 95,000 clones listed, approximately 87% are singletons. The sample here was PBMCs, taken around atezolizumab (anti-PD-L1) treatment. These receptors originate from a man between 65 and 80 years old with urothelial cancer. Each CDR3 is given with its conserved first and last residue. D genes are given only for firm matches. Clone size is shown for a subset of rows, as once, few, many or a class of expanded clone.

j_call	v_call	clone_size	d_call	cdr3_nt	cdr3_aa
TRBJ2-3	TRBV11-2	.	.	TGTGCCAGCAGCTTATGGCAAGATACGCAGTATTTT	CASSLWQDTQYF
TRBJ1-2	TRBV6-5	.	.	TGTGCCAGCAGCCCGGGGAGGGTGGGCTACACCTTC	CASSPGRVGYTF
TRBJ1-1	TRBV6-1	.	.	TGTGCCAGCAGTGAAACCCAGGGGAACACTGAAGCTTTCTTT	CASSETQGNTEAFF
TRBJ2-7	TRBV19	.	TRBD1	TGTGCCAGTAGTGTCAGACAGGGGGAACGCGACGAGCAGTACTTC	CASSVRQGERDEQYF
TRBJ2-5	TRBV19	.	.	TGTGCCAGTAGTATAACAGGGAGGGGGGAAGAGACCCAGTACTTC	CASSITGRGEETQYF
TRBJ1-5	TRBV28	.	TRBD1	TGTGCCAGCAGTGCAGGACAGGGGGCAAGCCAGCCCCAGCATTTT	CASSAGQGASQPQHF
TRBJ1-6	TRBV2	.	.	TGTGCCAGCAGTGCGGTGAGCTCCTATAATTCACCCCTCCACTTT	CASSAVSSYNSPLHF
TRBJ1-2	TRBV7-9	.	TRBD1	TGTGCCAGCAGCTCCGGGACAGTTTATGGCTACACCTTC	CASSSGTVYGYTF
TRBJ1-4	TRBV5-6	once	TRBD1	TGTGCCAGCAGCTTAGACAGGGGATCGAGTGAAAAACTGTTTTTT	CASSLDRGSSEKLFF
TRBJ2-5	TRBV5-1	once	.	TGCGCCAGCAGCTTGGTGGGCAGACAAGAGACCCAGTACTTC	CASSLVGRQETQYF
TRBJ1-3	TRBV9	.	TRBD1	TGTGCCAGCAGCGGCCGTTCGGACAGGCCCTCTGGAAACACCATATATTTT	CASSGRSDRPSGNTIYF
TRBJ1-1	TRBV29-1	.	.	TGCAGCGGGGGCGGGGCTGAGGCTGAAGCTTTCTTT	CSGGGAEAEAFF
TRBJ2-1	TRBV5-1	once	.	TGCGCCAGCAGCTTGCGTGGGGGGGCCCCAAGCTCCTACAATGAGCAGTTCTTC	CASSLRGGAPSSYNEQFF
TRBJ2-5	TRBV9	.	TRBD2	TGTGCCAGCAGCGTAGGGGTCAGGGCGGGGGGGCAAGAGACCCAGTACTTC	CASSVGVRAGGQETQYF
TRBJ2-1	TRBV5-1	once	TRBD2	TGCGCCAGCAGCTTGCGCAGCGGGGGGGCAGGGGAGCAGTTCTTC	CASSLRSGGAGEQFF
TRBJ2-3	TRBV5-1	.	.	TGCGCCAGCAGGAAGGCGCCAGGTACAGATACGCAGTATTTT	CASRKAPGTDTQYF
TRBJ1-2	TRBV13	many	TRBD1	TGTGCCAGCAGCTTAGCCGGGACAGGGTGGGGCTACACCTTC	CASSLAGTGWGYTF
TRBJ1-1	TRBV5-1	once	.	TGCGCCAGCAGGACGCAGGAGAACACTGAAGCTTTCTTT	CASRTQENTEAFF
TRBJ1-3	TRBV19	.	.	TGTGCCAGTAGTATAAAAGCCCCAGGGGTCTACGCGCGAGGAAACACCATATATTTT	CASSIKAPGVYARGNTIYF
TRBJ2-3	TRBV14	.	TRBD1	TGTGCCAGCAGCCCCCACCCAGGACAGGGACCCACAGATACGCAGTATTTT	CASSPHPGQGPTDTQYF
TRBJ1-5	TRBV5-6	once	.	TGTGCCAGCAGCTTGTCCGAGCGCGAGAGATATAGCAATCAGCCCCAGCATTTT	CASSLSERERYSNQPQHF
TRBJ2-7	TRBV5-1	.	.	TGCGCCAGCAGCTTGGGGGTGTCGGGTACCACCTCGGGAGAGCAGTACTTC	CASSLGVSGTTSGEQYF
TRBJ2-1	TRBV5-1	.	TRBD2	TGCGCCAGCAGCTTAGGAGCGGGAGGGCCTGGTGAGCAGTTCTTC	CASSLGAGGPGEQFF
TRBJ2-5	TRBV7-3	.	.	TGTGCCAGCAGCCCCACAGGTTACCAAGAGACCCAGTACTTC	CASSPTGYQETQYF
TRBJ2-7	TRBV6-5	.	.	TGTGCCAGCAGCGTGGGCAGGGGGGTCTACGAGCAGTACTTC	CASSVGRGVYEQYF
TRBJ2-1	TRBV6-1	.	TRBD2	TGTGCCAGCAACCCTAGCGGGGGGGCATTGGAGCAGTTCTTC	CASNPSGGALEQFF
TRBJ1-6	TRBV2	.	.	TGTGCCAGCAGTGAGTTTAGGGAGCTTTTAAATTCACCCCTCCACTTT	CASSEFRELLNSPLHF
TRBJ2-2	TRBV6-1	once	.	TGTGCCAGCAGTGACAGGGGAAGGACCGGGGAGCTGTTTTTT	CASSDRGRTGELFF
TRBJ1-1	TRBV19	.	.	TGTGCCAGTAGTGTAGACAGAAACACTGAAGCTTTCTTT	CASSVDRNTEAFF
TRBJ1-2	TRBV19	.	TRBD1	TGTGCCAGTATGTGGGGACAGGGTTATGGCTACACCTTC	CASMWGQGYGYTF
TRBJ1-1	TRBV10-3	.	.	TGTGCCATCAGTGGACAGTCTGAAGCTTTCTTT	CAISGQSEAFF
TRBJ2-7	TRBV5-4	.	TRBD1	TGTGCCAGCAGCCTGGGGGGACAGGGTCCCAACGAGCAGTACTTC	CASSLGGQGPNEQYF
TRBJ2-2	TRBV5-1	.	TRBD2	TGCGCCAGCAGCTCGGGGGGACTAGCGGGAGGAAGCACCGGGGAGCTGTTTTTT	CASSSGGLAGGSTGELFF
TRBJ1-1	TRBV29-1	once	.	TGCAGCGTTGAAGCTAGGTTTTCAATCCAAGCTTTCTTT	CSVEARFSIQAFF
TRBJ1-5	TRBV19	.	.	TGTGCCAGTACCCCCGGTTGGGCCAATCAGCCCCAGCATTTT	CASTPGWANQPQHF
TRBJ2-3	TRBV5-1	.	.	TGCGCCAGCAGCTTGGGAGGGCTGGGGGCCCCAGATACGCAGTATTTT	CASSLGGLGAPDTQYF